This entry concerns a single T cell receptor beta chain. This sample is part of a study of blood T cell repertoires in COVID-19. Turning to the study itself: COVID-19 samples collected from the United States, Italy and Spain covered acute and convalescent phases. Sources were T cells, B-cell-depleted T cells, or PBMCs; the material itself was cDNA or gDNA.

In the original processing: Counts of nucleated cells, estimated from reference gene primer amplification, were obtained. The protocol was immunoSEQ multiplex PCR, while the TCRdb copy is restricted to in-frame clones and leaves out a portion. V and J calls and clone size are given by that table; D and trimming were obtained from the DNA. Of a few hundred thousand clones detected, 80% to 90% appear once; the ten largest clones hold 9.5% to 11%. Germline V gene data show CDR1 as SGHRS and CDR2 as YFSETQ. V was cut by 0 bases and J by 9 bases, with 16 bases left in between. The CDR3 has 16 residues. This chain links TRBV5-1 with TRBJ1-6; the D gene is possibly TRBD1 (6 bases). The TCR originated in a woman between 70 and 85 years old with acute or convalescent COVID-19. Sequenced input: peripheral blood. The CDR3 DNA sequence: TGCGCCAGCAGCTTGGCGCACAGGGATCGTGTTTCACCCCTCCACTTT. This encodes CASSLAHRDRVSPLHF.